The 17 T cell receptor beta chains below all came from one sample that was sequenced in a study of blood T cell repertoires in COVID-19. The data were produced by immunoSEQ multiplex PCR, yet TCRdb's version contains in-frame clones alone and is incomplete. The sample consists of more than 150,000 clones, more than 70% of them appearing once. Sequenced input: peripheral blood. These receptors were collected from a man aged 18 to 29 with active or convalescent COVID-19.

The chain combines TRBV4-1 with TRBJ2-1; a weak D match, TRBD2 (5 bases). V lost 0 bases and J lost 8, with 11 bases in between. CDR1 MGHRA and CDR2 YSYEKL come from the germline V gene. CDR3 length: 14 amino acids. The CDR3, as DNA: TGCGCCAGCAGCCAAGACAGTCGAGGGTATGAGCAGTTCTTC. This sequence encodes CASSQDSRGYEQFF.

This clone appeared a single time. The gene calls are TRBV11-3 and TRBJ2-2; TRBD1 matches 9 bases. The CDR3 sequence is 15 residues long. V shed 3 bases, J shed 7 bases, and the junction held 6 bases outside the gene matches. Per germline, CDR1 SGHNT and CDR2 YENEEA. The CDR3 loop reads CASSFGQGSGGELFF. The CDR3 DNA follows: TGTGCCAGCAGCTTTGGACAGGGGAGCGGCGGGGAGCTGTTTTTT.

This chain joins TRBV4-1 and TRBJ1-1; D is unresolved. Per the germline V gene, CDR1 is MGHRA and CDR2 is YSYEKL. The CDR3 spans 14 residues. Trimming stripped 4 bases from V and 2 bases from J, with 11 bases between. The CDR3 nucleotides read TGCGCCAGCAGCCCCGGAGGGTTCAACACTGAAGCTTTCTTT. It specifies CASSPGGFNTEAFF.

The chain joins TRBV5-1 to TRBJ1-6, with 8 bases fitting TRBD1. V gave up 3 bases and J gave up 5 bases; unmatched junction bases: 4. This CDR3 has 15 residues. Per the germline V gene, CDR1 is SGHRS and CDR2 is YFSETQ. CDR3 sequence (DNA): TGCGCCAGCAGCTGGACAGGGATAAATAATTCACCCCTCCACTTT. Its translation: CASSWTGINNSPLHF.

This clone is deemed medium-sized. The V and J genes are TRBV6-1 and TRBJ1-1, with 8 nucleotides matching TRBD1. The trim removed 3 bases at V and 4 bases at J, leaving 7 bases unmatched. CDR3 size: 15 residues. The V gene's germline CDR1 is MNHNS and CDR2 SASEGT. The CDR3: CASSDQTGVGTEAFF. The CDR3 nucleotides are TGTGCCAGCAGTGACCAGACAGGGGTTGGCACTGAAGCTTTCTTT.

The chain recombines TRBV5-8 with TRBJ1-1; TRBD1 is a possible D gene (6 bases). The CDR3 totals 17 residues. Germline values: CDR1 SGHTS, CDR2 YDEGEE. Between the trimmed V and J ends, which lost 4 bases and 1 base, there was a span of 20 bases. In DNA form, the CDR3 reads TGTGCCAGCAGCCAGGGAACAGGGCGGGCGTGGAACACTGAAGCTTTCTTT. This sequence encodes CASSQGTGRAWNTEAFF.

This chain connects TRBV10-3 to TRBJ2-5, with 12 bases that match TRBD2. This CDR3 comprises 16 residues. Germline trimming cut 0 bases from V and 3 bases from J; bases unmatched to any gene: 2. The germline gives CDR1 ENHRY, CDR2 SYGVKD. In DNA, the CDR3 is TGTGCCATCAGTGAGTCAGGACTAGCGGGAAAAGAGACCCAGTACTTC. Its translation: CAISESGLAGKETQYF.

The chain is built from TRBV28 and TRBJ1-2; TRBD1 might be the D (5 bases). CDR3 size: 13 residues. The germline gives CDR1 MDHEN, CDR2 SYDVKM. Trimming left V 3 bases short and J 7 bases short, with 12 bases between. The CDR3 region is CASSFGGVGGYTF. The CDR3 DNA is TGTGCCAGCAGTTTCGGGGGGGTAGGTGGCTACACCTTC.

This chain joins TRBV19 and TRBJ2-7, with D perhaps TRBD1 (7 bases). V was shortened by 5 bases and J by 6 bases, with 17 bases between the two germline ends. Looked up from germline, CDR1 is LNHDA and CDR2 is SQIVND (reference sequence). This CDR3 has 14 amino acids. CDR3 protein: CASSSDWQGGEQYF. In DNA, the CDR3 is TGTGCCAGTAGTTCCGACTGGCAGGGGGGCGAGCAGTACTTC.

The V and J genes are TRBV5-6 and TRBJ2-1, with D possibly matching TRBD2 (5 bases). The ends were cut back, 3 bases at V and 4 bases at J, with 17 bases in the middle. Germline V gene sequence: CDR1 SGHDT, CDR2 YYEEEE. This CDR3 has 16 amino acids. CDR3 nucleotides: TGTGCCAGCAGCTCCCTGGACTTCGGGGATTACAATGAGCAGTTCTTC. This gives the protein CASSSLDFGDYNEQFF.

The rearrangement links TRBV15 to TRBJ2-5; D not resolved. Trimming removed 0 bases at V and 2 bases at J, with 7 bases between. From germline, CDR1 is LNHNV and CDR2 YYDKDF (reference sequence). The CDR3 sequence is 14 residues long. The CDR3 protein is CATSRDLFQETQYF. CDR3 coding DNA: TGTGCCACCAGCAGAGATCTGTTTCAAGAGACCCAGTACTTC.

The rearrangement links TRBV28 to TRBJ2-7, with 7 bases matching TRBD1. CDR3 length equals 14 residues. Germline CDR1 is MDHEN and CDR2 is SYDVKM. The CDR3 spells CASLATGSWGEQYF. CDR3 sequence (DNA): TGTGCTAGCCTGGCGACAGGGTCTTGGGGGGAGCAGTACTTC.

The gene calls are TRBV18 and TRBJ2-7; D not resolved. The V gene lost 3 bases and the J gene lost 0 bases, with 12 bases spanning the gap. Germline CDR1 is KGHSH and CDR2 is LQKENI. The CDR3 loop spans 15 amino acids. For the CDR3, the DNA is TGTGCCAGCTCACCCTTTCCTACGAGCTCCTACGAGCAGTACTTC. Its translation is CASSPFPTSSYEQYF.

The chain couples TRBV6-5 to TRBJ1-3; 7 bases align to TRBD1. After removal of 5 bases from V and 1 base from J, the junction contained 2 bases not matched to a gene. Germline V gene lookup returns CDR1 MNHEY and CDR2 SVGAGI. This CDR3 comprises 14 residues. CDR3 sequence reads: CASSRQGSGNTIYF. CDR3 in DNA: TGTGCCAGCAGTCGACAGGGTTCTGGAAACACCATATATTTT.

The genes are TRBV25-1 and TRBJ1-1, with D unclear. Per germline, CDR1 MGHDK and CDR2 SYGVNS. The CDR3 runs to 15 residues. The germline V and J ends were trimmed by 6 bases and 1 base, with 15 bases remaining between them. Here the CDR3 DNA reads TGTGCCAGCAGAGATCCCGGGAGGCCGAACACTGAAGCTTTCTTT. Protein sequence: CASRDPGRPNTEAFF.

The chain carries TRBV7-9 and TRBJ2-1; no reliable D call. The ends were cut back, 1 base at V and 7 bases at J, with 8 bases in the middle. Germline CDR1 SEHNR, CDR2 FQNEAQ (reference sequence). The length of the CDR3 is 13 residues. The CDR3 here is CASSLGGANEQFF. CDR3 nucleotides: TGTGCCAGCAGCTTAGGAGGCGCGAATGAGCAGTTCTTC. Full variable domain (rest looked up from reference TRBV7-9 and TRBJ2-1): DTGVSQNPRHKITKRGQNVTFRCDPISEHNRLYWYRQTLGQGPEFLTYFQNEAQLEKSRLLSDRFSAERPKGSFSTLEIQRTEQGDSAMYLCASSLGGANEQFFGPGTRLTVL.

The V and J genes are TRBV5-4 and TRBJ1-2; D is perhaps TRBD1 (6 bases). The CDR3 extends over 13 amino acids. Trimming took 6 bases from V and 3 from J, leaving 12 bases between them. Germline-derived CDR1 and CDR2 are SGHNT and YYREEE (reference sequence). CDR3 bases: TGTGCCAGCAACAAACAGGGAGACTATGGCTACACCTTC. Encoded protein: CASNKQGDYGYTF.